Sequencing of this TCR beta chain was carried out in a study of OX40 agonist ivuxolimab in advanced cancers. The wider study: Every 2 weeks, patients received ivuxolimab intravenously, dosed at 0.01 to 10 mg/kg. Age averaged around 60 years (range roughly 23 to 90), and about 86% were male. Partial response was recorded in three patients: one hepatocellular carcinoma and two cutaneous melanoma cases. Study conclusions and caveats: Normalized T-cell clonal expansion was also low in a subset of nonresponders.

The germline V gene encodes CDR1 WSHSY and CDR2 SAAADI. V lost 6 bases, J lost 4 bases, and 6 bases lay in between. The CDR3 totals 12 residues. Only in-frame clones appear in the TCRdb table, and some are missing; sequencing was by immunoSEQ multiplex PCR. Of more than 40,000 clones listed, 88% are singletons. With regard to this clone: No antigen is known for it.

Sequences were derived from CD4+ or CD8+ T cells sorted from blood, sampled in a trial of the OX40 agonist ivuxolimab. The V and J genes are TRBV10-2 and TRBJ2-2; no definite D call. The TCR was taken from an adult with an advanced solid tumor such as melanoma, head and neck, liver or kidney cancer. CDR3 sequence reads: CASRESTGELFF. CDR3 in DNA: TGCGCCAGCAGGGAGAGCACCGGGGAGCTGTTTTTT.